These T cell receptor beta chains were read from a single sample in a study of read filtering for tumor transcriptome and immune sequencing. Using its own MiXCR run on the reads, TCRdb lists one record per CDR3 protein. The sample has tens of thousands of distinct CDR3 sequences, 20% seen once. Sequenced sample: a population of CD138-negative cells sorted from bone marrow. The receptor set was obtained from a donor at least 40 years old with multiple myeloma. CDR3s include the opening cysteine and the closing phenylalanine or tryptophan. Each record gives: D gene, V gene, clone size, J gene, CDR3 DNA, CDR3 protein. The D gene is left open where the match is weak. Clone size is not always given. Where it is, it says once, few, many or a class for expanded clones.

d_gene: TRBD1; v_gene: TRBV11-2; abundance: many; j_gene: TRBJ2-2; CDR3nt: TGTGCCAGCAGCTTCGGGACAGGGGTCACCGGGGAGCTGTTTTTT; CDR3aa: CASSFGTGVTGELFF
d_gene: TRBD1; v_gene: TRBV11-3; abundance: .; j_gene: TRBJ1-1; CDR3nt: TGTGCCAGCAGGGGGGACAGGGGCACTGAAGCTTTCTTT; CDR3aa: CASRGDRGTEAFF
d_gene: .; v_gene: TRBV7-9; abundance: many; j_gene: TRBJ2-3; CDR3nt: TGTGCCAGCAGGATAGGTTACAGGGCAGATACGCAGTATTTT; CDR3aa: CASRIGYRADTQYF
d_gene: TRBD2; v_gene: TRBV29-1; abundance: many; j_gene: TRBJ2-7; CDR3nt: TGCAGCGTTATGGGACTAGCGGAGCTCCCTTCCTACGAGCAGTACTTC; CDR3aa: CSVMGLAELPSYEQYF
d_gene: .; v_gene: TRBV19; abundance: few; j_gene: TRBJ2-2; CDR3nt: TGTGCCAGTAGGGGGGGCCGGAACACCGGGGAGCTGTTTTTT; CDR3aa: CASRGGRNTGELFF
d_gene: .; v_gene: TRBV3-1; abundance: many; j_gene: TRBJ2-7; CDR3nt: TGTGCCAGCAGCCAAGATCTGGCGAGATCCTACGAGCAGTACTTC; CDR3aa: CASSQDLARSYEQYF
d_gene: TRBD2; v_gene: TRBV29-1; abundance: .; j_gene: TRBJ2-7; CDR3nt: TGCAGCGTTGAGAGGCGGGGGGGCTACGAGCAGTACTTC; CDR3aa: CSVERRGGYEQYF
d_gene: TRBD2; v_gene: TRBV6-6; abundance: .; j_gene: TRBJ2-7; CDR3nt: TGTGCCAGCAGTCCTCCAGGGGCTAGCGGGACCTCGGGCTACGAGCAGTACTTC; CDR3aa: CASSPPGASGTSGYEQYF
d_gene: .; v_gene: TRBV6-7; abundance: many; j_gene: TRBJ1-1; CDR3nt: TGTGCCAGCATCCCCCCGGGAAAGGGGAACACTGAAGCTTTCTTT; CDR3aa: CASIPPGKGNTEAFF
d_gene: TRBD2; v_gene: TRBV7-9; abundance: many; j_gene: TRBJ2-2; CDR3nt: TGTGCCAGCAGTTCAACGGGACTAGGGGACACCGGGGAGCTGTTTTTT; CDR3aa: CASSSTGLGDTGELFF
d_gene: .; v_gene: TRBV2; abundance: .; j_gene: TRBJ2-2; CDR3nt: TGTGCCAGCAGGCAGGGGTACCGGCTCACCGGGGAGCTGTTTTTT; CDR3aa: CASRQGYRLTGELFF
d_gene: .; v_gene: TRBV28; abundance: many; j_gene: TRBJ1-4; CDR3nt: TGTGCCACTCACCCCGGGACGAATGAAAAACTGTTTTTT; CDR3aa: CATHPGTNEKLFF
d_gene: TRBD2; v_gene: TRBV6-5; abundance: many; j_gene: TRBJ2-1; CDR3nt: TGTGCCAGCAGGTCCTCGGGGGGAAGCTCCTACAATGAGCAGTTCTTC; CDR3aa: CASRSSGGSSYNEQFF
d_gene: TRBD1; v_gene: TRBV12-3/TRBV12-4; abundance: .; j_gene: TRBJ2-1; CDR3nt: TGTGCCGGCAGTCGGGACAGTCGGGATACCGACGAGCAGTTCTTC; CDR3aa: CAGSRDSRDTDEQFF
d_gene: .; v_gene: TRBV5-4; abundance: .; j_gene: TRBJ1-4; CDR3nt: TGTGCCAGCAGACCAGACAGTGCGATCGAAAAACTGTTTTTT; CDR3aa: CASRPDSAIEKLFF
d_gene: .; v_gene: TRBV5-1; abundance: many; j_gene: TRBJ2-5; CDR3nt: TGCGCCAGCAGCACTGGACCCGACGGGGGGACCCAGTACTTC; CDR3aa: CASSTGPDGGTQYF
d_gene: .; v_gene: TRBV20-1; abundance: many; j_gene: TRBJ2-1; CDR3nt: TGCAGTGCTAGACCTTATGTAGCGGTAAGCTCCTACAATGAGCAGTTCTTC; CDR3aa: CSARPYVAVSSYNEQFF
d_gene: .; v_gene: TRBV19; abundance: many; j_gene: TRBJ1-5; CDR3nt: TGTGCCAGTAGTGAAGTCCCCCCCAACAAGCCCCAGCATTTT; CDR3aa: CASSEVPPNKPQHF
d_gene: .; v_gene: TRBV27; abundance: many; j_gene: TRBJ2-2; CDR3nt: TGTGCCAGCAGTCCCAAAGTTGTAGGGTGGGGGGCCGGGGAGCTGTTTTTT; CDR3aa: CASSPKVVGWGAGELFF
d_gene: .; v_gene: TRBV2; abundance: .; j_gene: TRBJ1-4; CDR3nt: TGTGCCAGCAGTCCGACACCAACTAATGAAAAACTGTTTTTT; CDR3aa: CASSPTPTNEKLFF
d_gene: TRBD1; v_gene: TRBV20-1; abundance: many; j_gene: TRBJ2-3; CDR3nt: TGCAGTGCGCCCGACAGGGATCTGCGAGATACGCAGTATTTT; CDR3aa: CSAPDRDLRDTQYF
d_gene: .; v_gene: TRBV20-1; abundance: many; j_gene: TRBJ1-5; CDR3nt: TGCAGTGCCCCGAAAAAGACAGAACCATATAGCAATCAGCCCCAGCATTTT; CDR3aa: CSAPKKTEPYSNQPQHF